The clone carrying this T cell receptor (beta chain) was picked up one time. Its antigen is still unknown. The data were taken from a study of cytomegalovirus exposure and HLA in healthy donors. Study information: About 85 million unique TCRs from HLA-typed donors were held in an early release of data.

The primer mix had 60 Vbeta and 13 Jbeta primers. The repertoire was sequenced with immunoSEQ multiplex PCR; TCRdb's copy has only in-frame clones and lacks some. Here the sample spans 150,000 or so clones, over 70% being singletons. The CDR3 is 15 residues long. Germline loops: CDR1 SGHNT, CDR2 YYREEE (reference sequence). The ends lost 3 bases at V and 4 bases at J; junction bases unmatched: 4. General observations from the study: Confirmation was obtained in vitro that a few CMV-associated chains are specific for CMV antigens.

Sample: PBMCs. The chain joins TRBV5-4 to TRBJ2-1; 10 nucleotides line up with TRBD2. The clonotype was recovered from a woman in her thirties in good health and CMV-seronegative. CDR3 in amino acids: CASSSGLAEYNEQFF. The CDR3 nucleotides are TGTGCCAGCAGCTCAGGACTAGCGGAGTACAATGAGCAGTTCTTC.